This TCR beta chain originates from a study of shared clonotypes between healthy human individuals. Study summary: The cohort had a couple of women and a few men, ages 18 to 49.

Germline V gene data show CDR1 as ENHRY and CDR2 as SYGVKD. The junction had 13 bases not matched to a gene; V was cut back by 4 bases and J by 6 bases. CDR3 length: 17 residues. Study results and caveats: Naive subsets typically showed greater estimated richness than memory subsets.

A note on this clone: The antigen is unknown.

Profiled with immunoSEQ multiplex PCR; TCRdb holds only in-frame clones, not every one. Altogether under 750,000 clones are present, 72% being singletons, with the ten largest covering more than 1.5%. Sequenced: memory CD4+ T cells sorted from blood. Subset meaning: CD45RA-negative fraction. This sequence joins TRBV10-3 and TRBJ2-2, with 8 positions matching TRBD2. This clonotype was sampled from a woman aged 25 to 39 in good health. The CDR3 DNA follows: TGTGCCATCAGTGGCACCATGGGAGCGGGAGTTTCCGGGGAGCTGTTTTTT. Translated: CAISGTMGAGVSGELFF.